The T cell receptor beta chain described here comes from a study of cytomegalovirus exposure and HLA in healthy donors. Notes on the study in general: Later analysis revealed greater clonal expansion in HLA-associated TCR beta chains than in equally common others. Within an earlier analysis, most TCR beta V segments proved productive either about 87% or about 30% of the time.

Unrecorded immune exposures were likely, despite nominal health at sampling. PCR primers comprised 60 Vbeta and 13 Jbeta primers. Clones were sequenced by immunoSEQ multiplex PCR, and TCRdb holds only the in-frame ones, with some missing. Of 230,000 or so clones listed, nearly 95% are singletons. Remarks on this clone: The antigen is undetermined.

The sequencing input was PBMCs. The clonotype was recovered from a girl aged 2 to 9 in good health and CMV-seronegative.

The CDR3 sequence: CASSGDLSSYEQYF. The CDR3 DNA is TGTGCCAGCAGCGGTGACTTAAGCTCCTACGAGCAGTACTTC. This sequence joins TRBV7-2 and TRBJ2-7; no clear D gene. This CDR3 region has 14 residues. In germline, CDR1 is SGHTA, CDR2 FQGNSA. Trimming left V 5 bases short and J 0 bases short, with 11 bases between.